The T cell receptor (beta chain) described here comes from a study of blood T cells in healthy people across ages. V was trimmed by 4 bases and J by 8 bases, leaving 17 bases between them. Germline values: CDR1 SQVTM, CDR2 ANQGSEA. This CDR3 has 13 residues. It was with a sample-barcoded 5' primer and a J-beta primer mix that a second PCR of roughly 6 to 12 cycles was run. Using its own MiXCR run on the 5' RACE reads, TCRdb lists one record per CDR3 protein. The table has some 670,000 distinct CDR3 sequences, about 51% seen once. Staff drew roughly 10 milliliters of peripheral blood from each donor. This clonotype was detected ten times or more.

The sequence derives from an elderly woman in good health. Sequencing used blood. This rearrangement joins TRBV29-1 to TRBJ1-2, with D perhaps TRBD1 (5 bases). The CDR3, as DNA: TGCAGCGTTGGAGGACATTCCGGACGGGGCTACACCTTC. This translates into CSVGGHSGRGYTF. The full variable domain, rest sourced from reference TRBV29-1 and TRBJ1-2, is SAVISQKPSRDICQRGTSLTIQCQVDSQVTMMFWYRQQPGQSLTLIATANQGSEATYESGFVIDKFPISRPNLTFSTLTVSNMSPEDSSIYLCSVGGHSGRGYTFGSGTRLTVV.